One sample yielded the 24 T cell receptor beta chains listed below, sequenced in a study of siplizumab effects on memory and regulatory T cells. Some clones are missing from TCRdb's copy, which holds only in-frame ones; the method was immunoSEQ multiplex PCR. Altogether approximately 9,700 clones are present, about 46% being singletons, with the ten largest covering approximately 11%. For these TCRs, the target antigens are not known. A roughly 6-day coculture at 37°C was performed with the mixed lymphocyte reaction cells. The specimen was CFSE-low (dividing) CD8+ T cells sorted from an allogeneic mixed lymphocyte reaction. These receptors came from a human donor in good health; the cells came from an allogeneic mixed lymphocyte reaction.

The chain links TRBV6-5 to TRBJ1-4; D is uncertain. V lost 6 bases and J lost 9, with 11 bases in between. From germline, CDR1 is MNHEY and CDR2 SVGAGI. The CDR3 contains 12 residues. This CDR3 reads CASSQYRQKLFF. In DNA form, the CDR3 reads TGTGCCAGCAGCCAATACAGACAAAAACTGTTTTTT.

This clone was seen once. As DNA, the CDR3 is TGTGCCTGGACCTTAGGACAGGGGCCCAACGAGCAGTACTTC. Amino acids: CAWTLGQGPNEQYF. The V call is TRBV30, the J call TRBJ2-7, with 9 positions matching TRBD1. There are 14 residues in the CDR3. The germline gives CDR1 GTSNPN, CDR2 SVGIG (reference sequence). V shed 4 bases and J 5 bases; nucleotides not matched to a gene: 9.

The chain is built from TRBV6-4 and TRBJ2-1; possible D gene TRBD1, 6 bases. V was shortened by 6 bases and J by 6 bases, with 6 bases between the two germline ends. Germline CDR1 MRHNA, CDR2 SNTAGT. The CDR3 contains 11 residues. CDR3 nucleotides: TGTGCCAGCAGGACAGGCAATGAGCAGTTCTTC. It is translated as CASRTGNEQFF.

This clone was observed a few times. The V and J genes are TRBV2 and TRBJ2-3, with D perhaps TRBD1 or TRBD2 (5 bases each). The germline V gene has CDR1 SNHLY and CDR2 FYNNEI. V lost 1 base, J lost 2 bases, and 13 bases lay in between. The CDR3 consists of 16 residues. CDR3 sequence (DNA): TGTGCCAGCAGTGAAGGGCCGCAGGGAGACACAGATACGCAGTATTTT. Its translation is CASSEGPQGDTDTQYF.

The chain links TRBV7-3 to TRBJ2-7, with 13 bases fitting TRBD2. CDR1 and CDR2 from the germline V gene are SGHTA and FQGTGA. This CDR3 region has 15 residues. Trimming at V came to 5 bases and at J to 3 bases, leaving 4 bases not matched to a gene. The DNA of the CDR3 is TGTGCCAGCAGCCCGGGGACTAGCGGGATCTACGAGCAGTACTTC. This gives the protein CASSPGTSGIYEQYF.

This clone came up a few times. This rearrangement joins TRBV11-2 to TRBJ2-1; perhaps TRBD2 as D (6 bases). Trimming cost V 3 bases and J 13 bases, with 10 bases left between them. The CDR3 has 11 residues. CDR1 is SGHAT and CDR2 is FQNNGV in the germline V gene. This CDR3 reads CASSFGGDQFF. For the CDR3, the DNA is TGTGCCAGCAGCTTCGGCGGGGACCAGTTCTTC.

By frequency in the sample, this clone is medium-sized. Other DNA variants within this sample encode the same CDR3. The chain carries TRBV13 and TRBJ2-5; perhaps TRBD1 as D (5 bases). The CDR3 has 14 residues. V was pared by 2 bases and J by 1 base, with 8 bases between. The germline gives CDR1 PRHDT, CDR2 FYEKMQ (reference sequence). The CDR3 bases are TGTGCCAGCAGCTTACGACAGATCCAAGAGACCCAGTACTTC. It translates to CASSLRQIQETQYF.

The chain recombines TRBV28 with TRBJ2-7; D might be TRBD1 (6 bases). Between the trimmed V and J ends, which lost 5 bases and 3 bases, there was a span of 11 bases. The germline gives CDR1 MDHEN, CDR2 SYDVKM. The CDR3 has 13 residues. Here the CDR3 reads CASSPGHFYEQYF. The CDR3 nucleotides read TGTGCCAGCAGTCCGGGACACTTCTACGAGCAGTACTTC. The variable domain in full, with the rest retrieved from reference TRBV28 and TRBJ2-7, is DVKVTQSSRYLVKRTGEKVFLECVQDMDHENMFWYRQDPGLGLRLIYFSYDVKMKEKGDIPEGYSVSREKKERFSLILESASTNQTSMYLCASSPGHFYEQYFGPGTRLTVT.

Here the CDR3 reads CAWSVSGSNQPQHF. CDR3 nucleotide sequence: TGTGCCTGGAGTGTATCAGGTAGCAATCAGCCCCAGCATTTT. This sequence joins TRBV30 and TRBJ1-5; no clear D. Germline V gene lookup returns CDR1 GTSNPN and CDR2 SVGIG (reference sequence). V shed 0 bases and J shed 0 bases, with 6 bases lying between them. The CDR3 covers 14 residues.

This chain connects TRBV4-3 to TRBJ2-2; perhaps D is TRBD1 or TRBD2 (5 bases each). Trimming shortened V by 0 bases and J by 8 bases, and 13 bases separated the two germline ends. CDR1 and CDR2 (germline): LGHNA, YSLEER. The CDR3 sequence is 15 residues long. The chain's CDR3 is CASSQDRTGGGELFF. The CDR3 bases are TGCGCCAGCAGCCAAGATAGGACTGGGGGAGGGGAGCTGTTTTTT.

The genes are TRBV7-3 and TRBJ1-2; 8 nucleotides line up with TRBD1. Looked up from germline, CDR1 is SGHTA and CDR2 is FQGTGA. This CDR3 region has 14 residues. Trimming took 0 bases from V and 6 from J; bases not matched to a gene: 3. DNA for the CDR3: TGTGCCAGCAGCTTAACCGACAGGGGAGATGGCTACACCTTC. Protein: CASSLTDRGDGYTF.

Relative to its sample, this clone is medium-sized. This chain joins TRBV5-1 and TRBJ2-7; the D is unclear. V lost 0 bases, J lost 4 bases, and 5 bases lay in between. Per the germline V gene, CDR1 is SGHRS and CDR2 is YFSETQ. This CDR3 is built from 12 residues. Written as DNA, the CDR3 is TGCGCCAGCAGCTTGGGTGGATACGAGCAGTACTTC. Protein sequence: CASSLGGYEQYF.

The chain couples TRBV19 to TRBJ1-2; a weak D match, TRBD1 (5 bases). The CDR3 has 14 amino acids. Trimming removed 4 bases from V and 3 bases from J, with 12 bases in between. Per the germline V gene, CDR1 is LNHDA and CDR2 is SQIVND (reference sequence). The DNA of the CDR3 is TGTGCCAGTAGTAGTTTAGGGGTTGACTATGGCTACACCTTC. It is translated as CASSSLGVDYGYTF.

This clone appeared a few times. The V call is TRBV4-1, the J call TRBJ2-5; maybe TRBD1 (5 bases). V gave up 0 bases and J gave up 7 bases, with 12 bases separating them. The germline CDR1 and CDR2 sequences are MGHRA and YSYEKL. The CDR3 is 14 amino acids. DNA of the CDR3: TGCGCCAGCAGCCAAGACCGGAGTCAGGGGACCCAGTACTTC. Translation gives CASSQDRSQGTQYF.

The chain uses TRBV5-6 and TRBJ1-1; D is uncertain. There are 13 residues in the CDR3. The germline CDR1 and CDR2 sequences are SGHDT and YYEEEE. V was clipped by 1 base and J by 6 bases, with 10 bases between them. CDR3 coding DNA: TGTGCCAGCAGCTTGCCGGGGTCTCCTGAAGCTTTCTTT. This gives the protein CASSLPGSPEAFF.

This clone occurred a few times. The chain has TRBV4-1 and TRBJ2-7; D is unclear. Germline V lookup: CDR1 MGHRA, CDR2 YSYEKL. V lost 2 bases, J lost 3 bases, and 14 bases lay in between. This CDR3 comprises 15 residues. The CDR3 DNA reads as TGCGCCAGCAGCCAATATACGGATACGTTCTACGAGCAGTACTTC. This encodes CASSQYTDTFYEQYF.

This clone is medium-sized. The CDR3 bases are TGTGCCAGCAGCATCGGGACAGGGGGCACCTACGAGCAGTACTTC. This sequence encodes CASSIGTGGTYEQYF. The V gene is TRBV11-1, the J gene TRBJ2-7; 12 positions agree with TRBD1. Germline V lookup: CDR1 SGHAT, CDR2 FQDESV (reference sequence). The length of the CDR3 is 15 residues. The V gene end was trimmed by 5 bases and the J gene end by 2 bases; junction bases not matched to a gene: 4. The full variable domain, rest sourced from reference TRBV11-1 and TRBJ2-7, is EAEVAQSPRYKITEKSQAVAFWCDPISGHATLYWYRQILGQGPELLVQFQDESVVDDSQLPKDRFSAERLKGVDSTLKIQPAELGDSAMYLCASSIGTGGTYEQYFGPGTRLTVT.

The chain links TRBV19 to TRBJ2-5, with D possibly being TRBD1 (7 bases). Gene TRBJ2-7 matches the end of the DNA better, so the J call may be wrong. The length of the CDR3 is 13 residues. The germline V gene encodes CDR1 LNHDA and CDR2 SQIVND (reference sequence). The CDR3 reads CASSAGQSYEQYF. The CDR3 bases are TGTGCCAGTAGTGCGGGACAGTCCTACGAGCAGTACTTC.

This clone counts as medium-sized. The gene calls are TRBV9 and TRBJ2-2; D might be TRBD1 (6 bases). The ends were cut back, 4 bases at V and 0 bases at J, with 19 bases in the middle. CDR3 size: 18 residues. Germline assignment: CDR1 SGDLS and CDR2 YYNGEE. CDR3 in DNA: TGTGCCAGCAGCCCTTCCCAGGGGTTATGGGCGAACACCGGGGAGCTGTTTTTT. This encodes CASSPSQGLWANTGELFF. The variable domain in full, completed from reference TRBV9 and TRBJ2-2, reads DSGVTQTPKHLITATGQRVTLRCSPRSGDLSVYWYQQSLDQGLQFLIQYYNGEERAKGNILERFSAQQFPDLHSELNLSSLELGDSALYFCASSPSQGLWANTGELFFGEGSRLTVL.

The chain employs TRBV6-5 and TRBJ2-7, with D possibly being TRBD2 (6 bases). CDR1 and CDR2 (germline): MNHEY, SVGAGI. There are 14 residues in the CDR3. The V end lost 5 bases, the J end lost 2 bases, and 13 bases lay between the germline ends. The CDR3 loop is CASSLGTGAYEQYF. Here the CDR3 DNA reads TGTGCCAGCAGTCTGGGGACTGGAGCCTACGAGCAGTACTTC.

This chain joins TRBV5-1 and TRBJ2-3, with 15 bases aligning to TRBD2. Germline V gene lookup returns CDR1 SGHRS and CDR2 YFSETQ. This CDR3 is built from 16 residues. Germline trimming cut 3 bases from V and 6 bases from J; bases unmatched to any gene: 5. CDR3 bases: TGCGCCAGCAGCTCCCGGACTAGCGGGGGGGTCGATACGCAGTATTTT. Translation gives CASSSRTSGGVDTQYF. The variable domain in full, completed from reference TRBV5-1 and TRBJ2-3, reads KAGVTQTPRYLIKTRGQQVTLSCSPISGHRSVSWYQQTPGQGLQFLFEYFSETQRNKGNFPGRFSGRQFSNSRSEMNVSTLELGDSALYLCASSSRTSGGVDTQYFGPGTRLTVL.

The genes are TRBV6-6 and TRBJ1-5; D uncertain. V was pared by 5 bases and J by 2 bases, with 13 bases between. CDR1 MNHNY and CDR2 SVGAGI come from the germline V gene (reference sequence). The CDR3 covers 15 residues. The CDR3 reads CASSALGERNQPQHF. CDR3 bases: TGTGCCAGCAGTGCCCTTGGCGAGCGCAATCAGCCCCAGCATTTT.

The gene calls are TRBV2 and TRBJ1-2; D may be TRBD1 (6 bases). Trimming took off 8 bases at V and 7 bases at J, with 20 bases between the two ends. CDR1 is SNHLY and CDR2 is FYNNEI in the germline V gene. This CDR3 spans 14 amino acids. The CDR3 DNA sequence: TGTGCCAGCCTTAAAATACAGGGAGCGCGTGGCTACACCTTC. Its translation: CASLKIQGARGYTF.

This clone is deemed medium-sized. This chain joins TRBV4-1 and TRBJ2-7; 9 bases are a match to TRBD1. The CDR3 sequence is 18 residues long. Germline trimming cut 0 bases from V and 7 bases from J; bases unmatched to any gene: 16. Germline V gene sequence: CDR1 MGHRA, CDR2 YSYEKL. The CDR3 bases are TGCGCCAGCAGCCAAGAAATCCCCCTCCCCGGGACAGGGTTTGAGCAGTACTTC. This codes for CASSQEIPLPGTGFEQYF.